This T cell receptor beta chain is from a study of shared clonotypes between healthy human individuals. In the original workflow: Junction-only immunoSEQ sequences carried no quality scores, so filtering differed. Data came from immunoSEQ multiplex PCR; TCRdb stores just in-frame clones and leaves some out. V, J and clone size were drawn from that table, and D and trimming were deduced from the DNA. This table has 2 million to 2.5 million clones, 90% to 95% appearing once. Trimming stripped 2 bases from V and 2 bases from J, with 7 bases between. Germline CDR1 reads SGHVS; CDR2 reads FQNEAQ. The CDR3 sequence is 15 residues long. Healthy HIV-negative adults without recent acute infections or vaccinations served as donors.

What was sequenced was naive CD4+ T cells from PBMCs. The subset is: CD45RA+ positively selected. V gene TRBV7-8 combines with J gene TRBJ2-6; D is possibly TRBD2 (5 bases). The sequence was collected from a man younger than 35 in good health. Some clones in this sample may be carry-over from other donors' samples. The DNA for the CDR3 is TGTGCCAGCAGCTTACGGGAAGCTGGGGCCAACGTCCTGACTTTC. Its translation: CASSLREAGANVLTF.